The clone carrying this T cell receptor beta chain was observed at least ten times. Its specificity is unknown. The sample comes from a study of response to subunit inactivated influenza vaccine. TCRdb re-analysed the RT-PCR reads in MiXCR, keeping a single row per CDR3 protein. The sample lists some 570,000 distinct CDR3 sequences, about 11% occurring once. General study points: Authors suggested each seasonal influenza vaccination recruits few new T cells.

CDR1 and CDR2 (germline): MNHNS, SASEGT. V gave up 5 bases and J gave up 12 bases, with 14 bases separating them. CDR3 length: 13 amino acids. Another study also made use of these data, one on T cells expressing NK-cell markers. That report notes: A 5'RACE template switching approach incorporating UMIs was used to make TCR beta cDNA. The study found dominant NKG2C+ clonotypes at about 1.0-8% of CD8+ T cells in about six donors. In a handful of donors, dominant clonotypes made up 28.3-60.1% of CD3+CD56-NKG2C+ cells.

The rearrangement joins TRBV6-1 to TRBJ2-6, with a tentative D call TRBD1 (6 bases). Material: PBMCs from blood, obtained on the day of vaccination. The receptor was derived from a man in his forties or fifties who received an inactivated influenza vaccine. CDR3 DNA: TGTGCCAGCAGTAAGACAGGCTGGGGCGTCCTGACTTTC. Amino acids: CASSKTGWGVLTF.